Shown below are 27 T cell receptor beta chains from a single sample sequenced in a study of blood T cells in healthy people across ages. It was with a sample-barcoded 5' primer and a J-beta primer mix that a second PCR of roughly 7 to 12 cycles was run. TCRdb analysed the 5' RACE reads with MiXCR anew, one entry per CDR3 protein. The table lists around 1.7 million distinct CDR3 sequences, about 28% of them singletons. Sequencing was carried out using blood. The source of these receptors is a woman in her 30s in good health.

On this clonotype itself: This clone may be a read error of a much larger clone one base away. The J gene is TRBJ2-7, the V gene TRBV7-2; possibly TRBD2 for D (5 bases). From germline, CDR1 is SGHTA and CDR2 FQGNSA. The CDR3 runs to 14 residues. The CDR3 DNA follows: TGTGTCAGCAGCCAAAGCGGCCCCTCCTACGAGCAGTACTTC. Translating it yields CVSSQSGPSYEQYF.

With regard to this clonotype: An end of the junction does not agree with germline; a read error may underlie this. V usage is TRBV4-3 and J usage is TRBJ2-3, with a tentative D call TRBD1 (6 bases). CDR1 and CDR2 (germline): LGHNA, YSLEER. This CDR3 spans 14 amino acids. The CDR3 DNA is TGCGCCATCAGCCAACAGGGTAGCACAGATACGCAGTATTTT. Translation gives CAISQQGSTDTQYF.

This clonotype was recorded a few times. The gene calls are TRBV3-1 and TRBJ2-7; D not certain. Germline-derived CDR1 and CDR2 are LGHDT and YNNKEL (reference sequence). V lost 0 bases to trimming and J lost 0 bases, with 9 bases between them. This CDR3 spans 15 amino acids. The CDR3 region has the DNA TGTGCCAGCAGCCAAGATACGCGGAGCTCCTACGAGCAGTACTTC. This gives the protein CASSQDTRSSYEQYF.

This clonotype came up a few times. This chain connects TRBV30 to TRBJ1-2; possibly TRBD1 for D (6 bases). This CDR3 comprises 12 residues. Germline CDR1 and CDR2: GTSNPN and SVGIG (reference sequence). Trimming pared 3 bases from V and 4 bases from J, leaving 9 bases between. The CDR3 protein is CAWRGASYGYTF. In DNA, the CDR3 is TGTGCCTGGAGGGGGGCGTCCTATGGCTACACCTTC.

The CDR3 DNA is TGCAGTGCTAGACGACGTAACAATGAGCAGTACTTC. It is translated as CSARRRNNEQYF. This chain links TRBV20-1 with TRBJ2-7; no clear D. Trimming removed 2 bases from V and 7 bases from J, with 12 bases in between. Germline CDR1 and CDR2: DFQATT and SNEGSKA (reference sequence). This CDR3 contains 12 residues.

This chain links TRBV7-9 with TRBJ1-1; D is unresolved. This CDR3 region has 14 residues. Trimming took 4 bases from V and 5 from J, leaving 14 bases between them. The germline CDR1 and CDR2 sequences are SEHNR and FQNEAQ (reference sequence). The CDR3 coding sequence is TGTGCCAGCAGCTCGTCTCTGGGGTTGACTGAAGCTTTCTTT. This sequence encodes CASSSSLGLTEAFF.

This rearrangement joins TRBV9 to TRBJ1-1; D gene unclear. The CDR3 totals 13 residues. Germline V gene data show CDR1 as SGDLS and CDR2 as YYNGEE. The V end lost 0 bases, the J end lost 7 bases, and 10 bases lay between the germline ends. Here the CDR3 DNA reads TGTGCCAGCAGCGTAGTCTCGGACGGTGAAGCTTTCTTT. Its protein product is CASSVVSDGEAFF.

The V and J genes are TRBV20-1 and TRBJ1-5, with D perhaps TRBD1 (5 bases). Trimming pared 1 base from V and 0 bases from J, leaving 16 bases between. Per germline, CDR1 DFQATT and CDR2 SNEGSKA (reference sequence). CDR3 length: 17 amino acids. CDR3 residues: CSARAEGRMYSNQPQHF. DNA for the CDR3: TGCAGTGCTAGAGCGGAGGGACGGATGTATAGCAATCAGCCCCAGCATTTT.

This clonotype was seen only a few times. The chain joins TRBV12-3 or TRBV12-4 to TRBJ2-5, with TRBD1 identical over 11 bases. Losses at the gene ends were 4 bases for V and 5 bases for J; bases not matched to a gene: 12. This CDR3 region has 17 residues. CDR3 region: CASSSGWTGGVKETQYF. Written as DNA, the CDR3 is TGTGCCAGCAGTTCTGGGTGGACAGGGGGCGTCAAGGAGACCCAGTACTTC.

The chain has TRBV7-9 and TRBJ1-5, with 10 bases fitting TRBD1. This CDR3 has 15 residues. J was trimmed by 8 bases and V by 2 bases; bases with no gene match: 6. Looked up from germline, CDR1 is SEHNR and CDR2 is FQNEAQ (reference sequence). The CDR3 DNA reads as TGTGCCAGCAGCTTATCGGGACAGGGGTTGGAGCCCCAGCATTTT. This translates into CASSLSGQGLEPQHF.

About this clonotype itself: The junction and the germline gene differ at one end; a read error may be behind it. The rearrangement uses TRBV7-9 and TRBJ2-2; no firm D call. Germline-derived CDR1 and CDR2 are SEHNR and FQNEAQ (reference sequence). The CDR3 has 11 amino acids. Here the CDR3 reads CVSSLAGELFF. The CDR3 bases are TGTGTCAGCAGCTTAGCCGGGGAGCTGTTTTTT.

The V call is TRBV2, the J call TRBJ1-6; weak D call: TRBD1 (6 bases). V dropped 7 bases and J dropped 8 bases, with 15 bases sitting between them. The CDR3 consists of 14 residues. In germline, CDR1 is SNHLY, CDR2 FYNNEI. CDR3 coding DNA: TGTGCCAGCAATTCCCCAGGGGTAGATTCACCCCTCCACTTT. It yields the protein CASNSPGVDSPLHF.

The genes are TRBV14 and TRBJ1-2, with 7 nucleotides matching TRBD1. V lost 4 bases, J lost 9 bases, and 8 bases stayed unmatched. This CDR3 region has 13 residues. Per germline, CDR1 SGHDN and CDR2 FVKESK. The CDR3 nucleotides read TGTGCCAGCAGCCCGCAGACAGGGTATAGCTACACCTTC. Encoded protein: CASSPQTGYSYTF.

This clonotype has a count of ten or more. DNA of the CDR3: TGCAGTGCTGATACTAGCGGGTATTGGCAAGAGACCCAGTACTTC. Translated, it gives CSADTSGYWQETQYF. This chain joins TRBV20-1 and TRBJ2-5; 9 positions match TRBD2. The CDR3 loop spans 15 amino acids. J was trimmed by 2 bases and V by 5 bases; bases with no gene match: 9. Germline V gene sequence: CDR1 DFQATT, CDR2 SNEGSKA (reference sequence).

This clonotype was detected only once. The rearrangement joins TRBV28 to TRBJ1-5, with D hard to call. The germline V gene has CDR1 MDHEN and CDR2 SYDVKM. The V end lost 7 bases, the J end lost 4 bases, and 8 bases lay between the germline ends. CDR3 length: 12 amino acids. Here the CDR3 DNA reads TGTGCCAGCAAATCGGCAAATCAGCCCCAGCATTTT. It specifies CASKSANQPQHF. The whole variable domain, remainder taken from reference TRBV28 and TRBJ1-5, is DVKVTQSSRYLVKRTGEKVFLECVQDMDHENMFWYRQDPGLGLRLIYFSYDVKMKEKGDIPEGYSVSREKKERFSLILESASTNQTSMYLCASKSANQPQHFGDGTRLSIL.

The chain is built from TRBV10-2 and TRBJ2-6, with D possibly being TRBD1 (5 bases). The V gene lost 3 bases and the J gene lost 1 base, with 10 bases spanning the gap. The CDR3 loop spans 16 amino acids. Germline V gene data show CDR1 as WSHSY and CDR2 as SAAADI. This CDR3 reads CASSEGSGSGANVLTF. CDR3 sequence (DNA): TGCGCCAGCAGTGAAGGTTCAGGGTCTGGGGCCAACGTCCTGACTTTC.

The CDR3 coding sequence is TGTGCCAGCAGGGTCGGGACGTCGTACGAGCAGTACTTC. Translated, it gives CASRVGTSYEQYF. This chain connects TRBV12-3 or TRBV12-4 to TRBJ2-7; tentatively, D is TRBD1 or TRBD2 (5 bases each). V was trimmed by 6 bases and J by 4 bases, leaving 13 bases between them. The length of the CDR3 is 13 residues.

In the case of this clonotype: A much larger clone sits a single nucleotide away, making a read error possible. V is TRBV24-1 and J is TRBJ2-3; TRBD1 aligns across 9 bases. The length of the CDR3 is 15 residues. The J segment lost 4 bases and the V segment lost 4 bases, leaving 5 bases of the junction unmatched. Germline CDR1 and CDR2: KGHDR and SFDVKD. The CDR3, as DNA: TGTGCCACCAGTGAGCCGGGACAGGGCCCAGATACGCAGTATTTT. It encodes CATSEPGQGPDTQYF.

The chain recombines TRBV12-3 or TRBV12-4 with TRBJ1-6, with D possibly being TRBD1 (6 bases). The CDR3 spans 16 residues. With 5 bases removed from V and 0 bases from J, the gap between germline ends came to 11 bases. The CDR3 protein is CASSEQGFSYNSPLHF. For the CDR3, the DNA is TGTGCCAGCAGTGAACAGGGATTCTCCTATAATTCACCCCTCCACTTT.

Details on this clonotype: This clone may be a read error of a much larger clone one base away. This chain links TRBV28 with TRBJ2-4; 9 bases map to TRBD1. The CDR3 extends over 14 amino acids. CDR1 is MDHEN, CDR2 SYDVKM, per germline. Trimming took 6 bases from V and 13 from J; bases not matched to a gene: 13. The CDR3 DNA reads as TGTGCCAGCAGGGGAAGGACAGGGGCGTTTGGGCAGTACTTC. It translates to CASRGRTGAFGQYF.

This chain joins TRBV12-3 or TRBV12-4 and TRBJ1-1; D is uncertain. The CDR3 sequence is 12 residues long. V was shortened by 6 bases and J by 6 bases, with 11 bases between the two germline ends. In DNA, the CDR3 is TGTGCCAGCAGCATAACTCGGGCTGAAGCTTTCTTT. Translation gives CASSITRAEAFF.

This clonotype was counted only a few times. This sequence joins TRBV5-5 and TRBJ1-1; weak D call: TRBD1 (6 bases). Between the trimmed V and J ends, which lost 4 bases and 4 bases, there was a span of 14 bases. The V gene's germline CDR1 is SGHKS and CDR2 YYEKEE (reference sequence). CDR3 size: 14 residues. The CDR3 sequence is CASSRTGRGTEAFF. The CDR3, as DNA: TGTGCCAGCAGCCGTACAGGGAGAGGCACTGAAGCTTTCTTT.

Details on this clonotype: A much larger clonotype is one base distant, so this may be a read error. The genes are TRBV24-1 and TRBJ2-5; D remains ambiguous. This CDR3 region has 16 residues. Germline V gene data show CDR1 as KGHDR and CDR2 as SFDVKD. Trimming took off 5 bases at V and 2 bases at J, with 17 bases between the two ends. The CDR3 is CATSGPLGMGQETQYF. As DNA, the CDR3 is TGTGCCACCAGTGGCCCCCTCGGTATGGGACAAGAGACCCAGTACTTC.

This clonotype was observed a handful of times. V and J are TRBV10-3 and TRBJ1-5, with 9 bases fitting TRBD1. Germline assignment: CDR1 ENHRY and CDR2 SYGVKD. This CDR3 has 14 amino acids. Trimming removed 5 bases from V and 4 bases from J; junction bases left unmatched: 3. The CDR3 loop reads CAISLGTGNQPQHF. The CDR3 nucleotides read TGTGCCATCAGTCTAGGGACAGGGAATCAGCCCCAGCATTTT.

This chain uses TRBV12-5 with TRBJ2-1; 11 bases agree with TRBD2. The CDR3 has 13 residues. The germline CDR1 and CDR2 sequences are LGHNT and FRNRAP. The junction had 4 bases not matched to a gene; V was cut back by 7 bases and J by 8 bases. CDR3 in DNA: TGTGCTAGTGTCCCACTAGCGGGGGATGAGCAGTTCTTC. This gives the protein CASVPLAGDEQFF.

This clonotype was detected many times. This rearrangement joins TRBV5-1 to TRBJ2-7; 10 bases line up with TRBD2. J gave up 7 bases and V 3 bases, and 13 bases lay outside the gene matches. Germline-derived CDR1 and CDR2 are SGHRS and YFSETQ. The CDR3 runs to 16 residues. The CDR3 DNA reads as TGCGCCAGCAGCTCTCAAAGCGGGGGGGCGCCGGGGGAGCAGTACTTC. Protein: CASSSQSGGAPGEQYF.

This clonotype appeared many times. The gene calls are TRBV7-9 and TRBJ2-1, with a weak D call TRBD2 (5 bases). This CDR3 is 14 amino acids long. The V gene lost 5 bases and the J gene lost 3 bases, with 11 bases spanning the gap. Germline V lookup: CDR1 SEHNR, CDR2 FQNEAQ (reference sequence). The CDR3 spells CASSAFEGYNEQFF. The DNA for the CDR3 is TGTGCCAGCAGCGCTTTCGAGGGCTACAATGAGCAGTTCTTC.